Many counts were recorded for the clone carrying this TCR beta chain. What it recognizes is unknown. The record originates from a study of CD8 T cells in ankylosing spondylitis. Study observations and caveats: As reported, disease-linked clones showed significant enrichment in matched ankylosing spondylitis synovial fluid. CD8+ by phenotype, disease-linked clones were relatively rare in peripheral blood.

Library preparation for TCR beta used quantitative 5'-RACE with molecular barcodes. TCRdb passed the 5' RACE reads through MiXCR, listing each CDR3 protein once. Altogether some 100,000 distinct CDR3 sequences are present, about 8.3% being singletons, with the ten largest covering 9.9%. This sequence originates from a male donor with ankylosing spondylitis or in good health (not recorded which). Sequenced: blood, either unsorted or a sorted T cell fraction (not recorded which).

The CDR3 loop is CASSRDGALPYEQYF. As DNA, the CDR3 is TGTGCCAGCAGTCGGGACGGTGCGTTACCCTACGAGCAGTACTTC. This chain joins TRBV27 and TRBJ2-7; TRBD1 or TRBD2 may be the D gene (5 bases each). The CDR3 consists of 15 residues. Germline V lookup: CDR1 MNHEY, CDR2 SMNVEV (reference sequence). V gave up 5 bases and J gave up 2 bases, with 16 bases separating them.